One sample yielded the 24 T cell receptor beta chains listed below, sequenced in a study of control samples from healthy donors and cancer patients. Only in-frame clones appear in the TCRdb table, and some are missing; sequencing was by immunoSEQ multiplex PCR. Of 70,000 to 85,000 clones listed, roughly 89% were seen once; the top ten hold approximately 15%. Sequencing was carried out using blood. The origin of the receptors is a man aged 45-65 years in good health.

The table lists this clone with a count of one. The sample has other DNA sequences that encode this CDR3 too. CDR3 sequence reads: CASSLSGGSTDTQYF. CDR3 coding DNA: TGCGCCAGCAGCTTAAGTGGGGGAAGCACAGATACGCAGTATTTT. This chain links TRBV5-1 with TRBJ2-3; TRBD1 or TRBD2 may be the D gene (5 bases each). The CDR3 covers 15 residues. The germline gives CDR1 SGHRS, CDR2 YFSETQ. V lost 2 bases and J 0 bases, leaving 10 bases between the germline ends.

The V and J genes are TRBV7-9 and TRBJ1-4; 11 bases agree with TRBD1. Trimming took 7 bases from V and 3 from J; bases not matched to a gene: 4. CDR3 length: 15 amino acids. Looked up from germline, CDR1 is SEHNR and CDR2 is FQNEAQ (reference sequence). The CDR3 loop reads CASTGQGAANEKLFF. The CDR3 region has the DNA TGTGCCAGCACTGGACAGGGGGCGGCTAATGAAAAACTGTTTTTT. The variable domain in full, with the rest retrieved from reference TRBV7-9 and TRBJ1-4, is DTGVSQNPRHKITKRGQNVTFRCDPISEHNRLYWYRQTLGQGPEFLTYFQNEAQLEKSRLLSDRFSAERPKGSFSTLEIQRTEQGDSAMYLCASTGQGAANEKLFFGSGTQLSVL.

This rearrangement joins TRBV30 to TRBJ1-2, with TRBD1 matching 7 bases. Germline lookup yields CDR1 GTSNPN and CDR2 SVGIG (reference sequence). The ends lost 5 bases at V and 5 bases at J; junction bases unmatched: 8. The CDR3 covers 13 residues. The CDR3 loop is CAWARDSFYGYTF. In DNA form, the CDR3 reads TGTGCCTGGGCCCGGGACAGCTTTTATGGCTACACCTTC.

The genes are TRBV6-5 and TRBJ1-2; D is possibly TRBD1 (6 bases). This CDR3 spans 12 amino acids. The germline V gene encodes CDR1 MNHEY and CDR2 SVGAGI. Trimming stripped 9 bases from V and 3 bases from J, with 11 bases between. As DNA, the CDR3 is TGTGCCAGTGAAGGGGGGGACTATGGCTACACCTTC. Amino acid sequence: CASEGGDYGYTF.

This chain links TRBV24-1 with TRBJ1-5; no clear D. Trimming removed 10 bases from V and 3 bases from J, with 12 bases in between. Germline lookup yields CDR1 KGHDR and CDR2 SFDVKD. The CDR3 runs to 13 residues. The CDR3 is CATRGGINQPQHF. For the CDR3, the DNA is TGTGCCACGCGGGGAGGGATCAATCAGCCCCAGCATTTT.

A note on this clone: The same CDR3 can be traced to other DNA sequences in this sample. The genes are TRBV27 and TRBJ1-1; D uncertain. CDR3 length equals 13 residues. Germline-derived CDR1 and CDR2 are MNHEY and SMNVEV (reference sequence). Trimming removed 2 bases from V and 0 bases from J, with 4 bases in between. CDR3 protein: CASSLKVNTEAFF. The CDR3 DNA sequence: TGTGCCAGCAGTTTAAAGGTGAACACTGAAGCTTTCTTT.

For the CDR3, the DNA is TGTGCCAGTAATTTCATCCACGCTGGTGAAAACACCATATATTTT. It yields the protein CASNFIHAGENTIYF. The V and J genes are TRBV19 and TRBJ1-3; D remains unclear. The CDR3 sequence is 15 residues long. The V and J ends lost 7 bases and 6 bases respectively, with 19 bases between them. CDR1 is LNHDA and CDR2 is SQIVND in the germline V gene (reference sequence).

The chain uses TRBV24-1 and TRBJ1-1, with 9 positions matching TRBD1. Germline lookup yields CDR1 KGHDR and CDR2 SFDVKD. CDR3 size: 13 residues. V shed 9 bases, J shed 3 bases, and the junction held 4 bases outside the gene matches. CDR3 coding DNA: TGTGCCACCCGCCGGGACAGGGACACTGAAGCTTTCTTT. Encoded protein: CATRRDRDTEAFF.

V gene TRBV7-7 combines with J gene TRBJ2-3; 7 positions match TRBD1. There are 15 residues in the CDR3. CDR1 and CDR2 from the germline V gene are SSHAT and FNYEAQ (reference sequence). Unmatched junction bases numbered 7, after V lost 5 bases and J lost 2 bases. The CDR3 loop reads CASSPTGLVTDTQYF. The CDR3 DNA is TGTGCCAGCAGCCCGACAGGGCTAGTCACAGATACGCAGTATTTT.

The rearrangement joins TRBV5-1 to TRBJ1-3; TRBD1 might be the D (6 bases). The CDR3 contains 15 residues. V gave up 3 bases and J gave up 3 bases, with 13 bases separating them. Germline V lookup: CDR1 SGHRS, CDR2 YFSETQ. The CDR3, as DNA: TGCGCCAGCAGCTCCTCAGGGGCTGGTGGAAACACCATATATTTT. Its protein is CASSSSGAGGNTIYF.

The V and J genes are TRBV6-4 and TRBJ1-2; no clear D. Per the germline V gene, CDR1 is MRHNA and CDR2 is SNTAGT. This CDR3 comprises 15 residues. V was shortened by 5 bases and J by 8 bases, with 21 bases between the two germline ends. The CDR3 protein is CASSPSGHSPGGYTF. The CDR3 DNA reads as TGTGCCAGCAGTCCGAGCGGTCACTCCCCGGGCGGCTACACCTTC.

This chain connects TRBV19 to TRBJ1-2; D gene uncertain. Between the trimmed V and J ends, which lost 4 bases and 3 bases, there was a span of 12 bases. The CDR3 sequence is 14 residues long. Germline V gene sequence: CDR1 LNHDA, CDR2 SQIVND (reference sequence). The CDR3 DNA sequence: TGTGCCAGTAGTAGTAGCCTTCGCGACTATGGCTACACCTTC. It translates to CASSSSLRDYGYTF.

This chain joins TRBV24-1 and TRBJ2-7; maybe TRBD1 (5 bases). The germline V gene has CDR1 KGHDR and CDR2 SFDVKD. The CDR3 contains 13 residues. Deletions cut 4 bases from V and 3 bases from J, with 9 bases between. This CDR3 is CATSDDSFYEQYF. The CDR3 DNA is TGTGCCACCAGTGACGACAGTTTCTACGAGCAGTACTTC.

This chain connects TRBV5-4 to TRBJ2-3, with D perhaps assigned TRBD1 or TRBD2 (6 bases each). The CDR3 contains 14 residues. Germline lookup yields CDR1 SGHNT and CDR2 YYREEE (reference sequence). Trimming stripped 7 bases from V and 1 base from J, with 13 bases between. As DNA, the CDR3 is TGTGCCAGCTCGGAGAGGGGGGGCACAGATACGCAGTATTTT. This codes for CASSERGGTDTQYF.

This chain joins TRBV7-9 and TRBJ1-5; possibly TRBD1 for D (5 bases). V lost 4 bases and J lost 6, with 7 bases in between. Germline CDR1 reads SEHNR; CDR2 reads FQNEAQ (reference sequence). This CDR3 has 12 residues. The CDR3 DNA sequence: TGTGCCAGCAGCTACGGGGGTCAGCCCCAGCATTTT. Protein: CASSYGGQPQHF.

There are a few counts of this clone. This chain links TRBV19 with TRBJ2-4, with no clear D. Per the germline V gene, CDR1 is LNHDA and CDR2 is SQIVND (reference sequence). Trimming removed 3 bases at V and 0 bases at J, with 12 bases between. CDR3 length: 16 residues. CDR3 residues: CASSIGQRIAKNIQYF. CDR3 sequence (DNA): TGTGCCAGTAGTATTGGGCAGAGAATAGCCAAAAACATTCAGTACTTC.

The rearrangement joins TRBV30 to TRBJ1-3, with D possibly matching TRBD1 (5 bases). The V end was cut by 3 bases, the J end by 4 bases, with 10 bases between. CDR3 size: 13 residues. Germline V CDR1 and CDR2: GTSNPN, SVGIG (reference sequence). The CDR3 sequence: CAWRSGPGNTIYF. The DNA of the CDR3 is TGTGCCTGGAGATCAGGGCCAGGAAACACCATATATTTT. The full variable domain, rest sourced from reference TRBV30 and TRBJ1-3, is SQTIHQWPATLVQPVGSPLSLECTVEGTSNPNLYWYRQAAGRGLQLLFYSVGIGQISSEVPQNLSASRPQDRQFILSSKKLLLSDSGFYLCAWRSGPGNTIYFGEGSWLTVV.

The CDR3, as DNA: TGTGCCAGCAGCTTTTTGTCGGCAGGGAGAATTGGGGAGCTGTTTTTT. It specifies CASSFLSAGRIGELFF. The chain employs TRBV7-9 and TRBJ2-2; D assignment may be TRBD1 or TRBD2 (5 bases each). The CDR3 is made up of 16 amino acids. CDR1 SEHNR and CDR2 FQNEAQ come from the germline V gene (reference sequence). V gave up 3 bases and J gave up 8 bases, with 19 bases separating them.

CDR3 nucleotides: TGTGCCAGAAGCTCAGGACTAGCCTCGGAGCAGTTCTTC. This codes for CARSSGLASEQFF. This sequence joins TRBV5-3 and TRBJ2-1, with 8 bases identical to TRBD2. TRBV5-3 is reported as an ORF; its role is uncertain. V was clipped by 3 bases and J by 10 bases; unmatched bases: 6. The CDR3 contains 13 residues.

V is TRBV7-8 and J is TRBJ2-7; no clear D gene. This CDR3 spans 13 amino acids. Trimming took 2 bases from V and 12 from J, leaving 17 bases between them. CDR1 SGHVS and CDR2 FQNEAQ come from the germline V gene. This chain's CDR3 is CASSLLAMSARYF. Written as DNA, the CDR3 is TGTGCCAGCAGCTTACTGGCGATGTCGGCTAGGTACTTC.

This chain links TRBV10-3 with TRBJ2-7, with TRBD1 matching 9 bases. V was pared by 5 bases and J by 2 bases, with 4 bases of the junction left unmatched. Per germline, CDR1 ENHRY and CDR2 SYGVKD. The CDR3 sequence is 14 residues long. As DNA, the CDR3 is TGTGCCATCAGTTCGGGACAGGGAACCTACGAGCAGTACTTC. It encodes CAISSGQGTYEQYF.

The chain combines TRBV3-1 (or the pseudogene TRBV3-2) with TRBJ1-6; D call uncertain. CDR1 LGHDT and CDR2 YNNKEL come from the germline V gene (reference sequence). V gave up 1 base and J gave up 7 bases, with 8 bases separating them. CDR3 size: 14 residues. The CDR3 reads CASSQGYSNSPLHF. DNA of the CDR3: TGTGCCAGCAGCCAAGGGTACAGCAATTCACCCCTCCACTTT.

The CDR3 DNA reads as TGCAGCGTTGGGGGACTAACAGAGACCCAGTACTTC. Translating it yields CSVGGLTETQYF. This chain links TRBV29-1 with TRBJ2-5; 7 bases fit TRBD2. With 4 bases clipped from V and 4 bases from J, the junction kept 3 bases outside the gene matches. From germline, CDR1 is SQVTM and CDR2 ANQGSEA. The CDR3 is made up of 12 amino acids.

The rearrangement links TRBV19 to TRBJ2-2, with 8 bases that match TRBD2. V lost 3 bases and J lost 6; bases outside the gene matches: 9. The CDR3 sequence is 16 residues long. In germline, CDR1 is LNHDA, CDR2 SQIVND (reference sequence). The CDR3 nucleotides read TGTGCCAGTAGTATGAGGGGTAGCGGGGCTGCCGGGGAGCTGTTTTTT. This encodes CASSMRGSGAAGELFF.